This is a list of T cell receptor beta chains from one sample in a study of T cells in Graves' hyperthyroidism and ophthalmopathy. TCRdb redid the calling of the multiplex PCR reads with MiXCR, one entry per CDR3 protein. The sample shows a few hundred thousand distinct CDR3 sequences, about 45% of them seen only once. The sample consisted of peripheral blood or thyroid tissue (not recorded which). Receptors were obtained from a young woman with Graves' hyperthyroidism. The conserved cysteine and the conserved F or W are not part of the CDR3 here.

cdr3_length | v_call | cdr3_aa
14 | TRBV7-2 | VSSLVVGGSSYEQY
13 | TRBV7-2 | ASSLADRVSPEAF
12 | TRBV7-9 | ASSHGTGGYEQY
10 | TRBV5-1 | ASSPPGQTAF
11 | TRBV2 | ASSARESETQY
14 | TRBV19 | ASSRTSFRGGDTQY
16 | TRBV7-9 | ASSSSVVIGPVHYGYT
15 | TRBV7-8 | ASSLIAASGSSYEQY
11 | TRBV6-5 | ASKIDRGTEAF
13 | TRBV10-3 | AISEGQAGPYEQY
11 | TRBV12-3/TRBV12-4 | ASITGRAGELF
14 | TRBV5-8 | ASSPAVGFGANVLT
12 | TRBV27 | ASRTGDGNQPQH
11 | TRBV7-2 | ATADSNQETQY
14 | TRBV4-1 | ASSQGPREALGEQY
14 | TRBV18 | ASSPEGRTPNTEAF
14 | TRBV5-5 | ASSSARTGPTGELF
13 | TRBV12-3/TRBV12-4 | ASSALAGVFSEQY
13 | TRBV5-5 | ASSLSGQFNTEAF
11 | TRBV2 | ARWTSGAYEQY
13 | TRBV20-1 | SAKDRQSSYNEQY
11 | TRBV7-2 | ASSYGGEETQY
12 | TRBV2 | ASSPRLATYEQY
14 | TRBV7-2 | ASSVEDLGRNYGYT
12 | TRBV7-8 | ASSEGQGAYGYT
10 | TRBV7-2 | ASSPMTGELF
16 | TRBV7-2 | ASSPPFWRASDNSPLH
10 | TRBV18 | ASSPGNSPLH
14 | TRBV12-3/TRBV12-4 | ASSLGLAGASHEQY
15 | TRBV15 | ATSRGTGLATQETQY
12 | TRBV24-1 | ATSDRGRSGELF
13 | TRBV9 | ASSPRDSSSSPLH
13 | TRBV15 | ATSRDYGFTDTQY
12 | TRBV18 | ASSLGQGDETQY
12 | TRBV12-3/TRBV12-4 | ASSMPGAQETQY
12 | TRBV27 | ASSRTGGNYGYT
14 | TRBV4-2 | ASSAGASGDQETQY
11 | TRBV2 | DQWGTGGEGYT
11 | TRBV7-3 | ASSLLVTTEAF
12 | TRBV6-5 | ASTAGPMNTEAF
12 | TRBV19 | ASSQIGTSKTQY
12 | TRBV7-8 | ASTHRHGTGHQY
12 | TRBV6-6 | ASSHPRVESPLH
13 | TRBV4-1 | ASSQDGLATYEQY